This section outlines one T cell receptor beta chain sequence together with its context. As yet, its antigen is unknown. Fresh peripheral blood, under 13 ml, yielded the PBMCs. Authors of the study amplified TCR beta CDR3 regions from RNA transcripts. The HTBI primer set served for first-round RT-PCR of the TCR CDR3. TCRdb itself ran the multiplex PCR reads through MiXCR, one entry per CDR3 protein. Here the sample spans some 560,000 distinct CDR3 sequences, approximately 15% being singletons. CDR3 length equals 18 residues. Germline loops: CDR1 DFQATT, CDR2 SNEGSKA (reference sequence). V lost 4 bases and J lost 0; bases outside the gene matches: 13. These data come from a study of T cells in Graves' hyperthyroidism and ophthalmopathy. Findings of the study overall: Stable hyperthyroidism and ophthalmopathy were separated using 13 V-J signatures. Peripheral blood also featured most of the thyroid clonotypes expanded above 0.001.

This clonotype originated in a woman aged 25-40 years with Graves' hyperthyroidism. Sequencing input: blood. The chain couples TRBV20-1 to TRBJ2-3; the match to TRBD2 covers 10 bases. The CDR3 coding sequence is TGCAGTGCTAACCCGGGGGGAGCGGGAGGGACAAGCACAGATACGCAGTATTTT. The encoded protein is CSANPGGAGGTSTDTQYF.